A selection of T cell receptor beta chains follows, all from one sample in a study of vaccination and CD4 T cells after COVID-19. The antigens of these receptors remain unknown. One entry per CDR3 protein results from TCRdb running MiXCR on the PCR reads. The sample holds approximately 6,100 distinct CDR3 sequences, roughly 35% seen once. Sequencing was carried out using CD4+ T cells from blood, cultured in vitro. These receptors originate from a human donor in good health. Each CDR3 is given with its conserved first and last residue. The D gene is left open where the match is weak. The size field is filled for only some rows; it gives once, few, many or a size class.

j_call d_call v_call clone_size cdr3_aa
TRBJ1-1 . TRBV7-9 few CASSLDDTEAFF
TRBJ1-1 . TRBV11-2 . CASSLDWTVYEAFF
TRBJ1-1 . TRBV20-1 . CCQQGAPSSNTEAFF
TRBJ2-7 . TRBV21-1 once CASSKVRFGQTLTYEQYF
TRBJ1-2 . TRBV6-1 . CASSEAWQGYGYTF
TRBJ2-7 TRBD2 TRBV6-1 . CASSREAGGLPYEQYF
TRBJ2-5 . TRBV6-2/TRBV6-3 . CASSSSMRDGKETQYF
TRBJ2-2 TRBD1 TRBV7-2 few CASSRSRDRVTTGELFF
TRBJ1-6 . TRBV6-5 few CASSYDFRNNSPLHF
TRBJ1-2 . TRBV6-5 few CASSYSPFDYGYTF
TRBJ1-2 . TRBV11-2 . CASSLWGGPGGYTF
TRBJ2-3 . TRBV20-1 medium-sized CSAPIVTDTQYF
TRBJ1-2 . TRBV19 few CATQADTRGYTF
TRBJ1-2 . TRBV2 few CASSGAGGGGYTF
TRBJ1-1 . TRBV12-3/TRBV12-4 . CASSLMGPRYTEAFF
TRBJ1-3 . TRBV10-3 . CAISESGTIGGNTIYF
TRBJ1-1 . TRBV7-8 few CASSLIGPNTEAFF
TRBJ1-2 TRBD1 TRBV20-1 . CSATATGGPTNYGYTF
TRBJ1-6 . TRBV6-1 few CASARTTDNSPLHF
TRBJ1-1 . TRBV5-4 . CASSADWPTTEAFF
TRBJ2-3 TRBD2 TRBV2 . CATFSGARIDTQYF
TRBJ2-5 . TRBV6-1 few CASSMETQYF
TRBJ1-1 . TRBV20-1 . CSVSGNTEAFF
TRBJ1-5 . TRBV21-1 . CASTPPWTDQPQHF
TRBJ1-1 . TRBV6-1 few CASKEYTEAFF
TRBJ2-1 . TRBV6-5 . CASSYGVHYNEQFF
TRBJ2-7 . TRBV28 . CASSHGTAGIGQYF
TRBJ2-1 TRBD2 TRBV7-3 . CASSSSRLAGGREQFF
TRBJ1-2 TRBD1 TRBV20-1 . CSARDGTGNGCTF
TRBJ1-1 . TRBV7-9 . CASTPGTTNTEAFF
TRBJ2-5 . TRBV6-1 . CASRAGAHSETQYF
TRBJ2-7 . TRBV2 few CASSETGGGSSYEQYF
TRBJ2-2 TRBD1 TRBV19 medium-sized CASSPGTGNTGELFF